This T cell receptor beta chain was observed in a study of blood T cell repertoires in COVID-19. Across the study: Sites across the United States, Italy and Spain contributed samples from acute and convalescent COVID-19. PBMCs, B-cell-depleted T cells, or T cells were the source of the cDNA or gDNA that made up the material.

J lost 4 bases, V lost 0 bases, and 7 bases had no gene match. The germline gives CDR1 SGDLS, CDR2 YYNGEE. The CDR3 consists of 16 residues. Methods used by the authors: Estimation of nucleated cell counts relied on the amplification of reference gene primers. Clones were sequenced by immunoSEQ multiplex PCR, and TCRdb holds only the in-frame ones, with some missing. V and J calls and clone size are copied from that table; D and trimming were computed from the DNA. The sample has under 170,000 clones, 75% to 90% seen once; the top ten hold roughly 4%. Material: peripheral blood. This TCR was recovered from an older woman with active or convalescent COVID-19. The chain combines TRBV9 with TRBJ2-1, with 7 bases that match TRBD2. The CDR3: CASSVGTLGGYNEQFF. CDR3 DNA sequence: TGTGCCAGCAGCGTAGGGACACTCGGGGGGTACAATGAGCAGTTCTTC. The complete variable domain, with remaining parts taken from reference TRBV9 and TRBJ2-1, reads DSGVTQTPKHLITATGQRVTLRCSPRSGDLSVYWYQQSLDQGLQFLIQYYNGEERAKGNILERFSAQQFPDLHSELNLSSLELGDSALYFCASSVGTLGGYNEQFFGPGTRLTVL.